This T cell receptor (beta chain) is drawn from a study of beta chain features in type 1 diabetes (dated by TCRdb to about 2018). For the wider study: Patients and healthy donors did not differ in mean age, gender distribution, total cell number or subset yield. A total of about 100,000,000 sorted cells were examined across all samples, and RNA yield correlated strongly with the number of cells per subset. The study compared the TCRB repertoires of sorted circulating CD4+ T cell subsets in recently diagnosed type 1 diabetes patients with those in matched healthy donors. Regulatory and stem cell-like memory subsets were obtained from only 8 patients and roughly eight healthy donors, while naive and central memory subsets were obtained from all 30 or so donors. General conclusions and limits of the study: HLA sub-analyses involved small numbers of individuals, so any influence of HLA type on TCRB rearrangement remained unresolved. Fewer insertions and more nucleotide deletions at VDJ recombination sites were observed in patients with type 1 diabetes, implying thymic rearrangement abnormalities. Type 1 diabetes patients showed a moderate but significant shortening of TCRB CDR3 length in all four CD4+ subsets. Because cDNA rather than genomic DNA was sequenced, highly expressing activated cells could have been over-represented, although no difference in activation and CD3 levels was found between groups. Naive, central memory and regulatory TCRB repertoires appeared more similar among patients than among healthy donors. Shorter templates might have been favored by PCR, but patient and control samples were amplified and corrected together, so both groups would have been affected equally by any skew.

The entire isolated RNA was reverse transcribed using the High Capacity cDNA Reverse Transcription Kit, and thus expressed TCRB transcripts were sequenced. Naive, central memory and regulatory T cell samples underwent deep immunoSEQ sequencing, averaging about 3.57 million total reads per sample. Sorted cells were lysed in RLT buffer and RNA was extracted with DNase-treated RNeasy Micro or Mini kits, depending on cell number. To prevent cross-contamination, each cell subset was processed individually, whereas patient and healthy donor samples were processed jointly. The immunoSEQ multiplex PCR was used to amplify TCRB sequences from cDNA, yielding 87-bp fragments that span the CDR3 region. Sequencing of the amplicons was done on the Illumina HiSeq platform. The paper's processing steps were these. Synthetic template baselines were used to correct PCR bias computationally, reads within Hamming distance 2 were collapsed together, and singletons that could not be merged were discarded. By aligning reads against IMGT, V, D and J genes, CDR3 length, and insertions or deletions at six rearrangement sites were assigned. Within each subset, clonotype counts were normalized to the number of sorted cells before true diversity and Gini coefficients were calculated with the tcR R package. The overlap coefficient, calculated on TCRB nucleotide sequences, was used to measure repertoire sharing. As a proxy for the pre-selection repertoire, out-of-frame TCRB sequences from naive cells were analyzed. TCRdb carries this immuneACCESS record with in-frame sequences only. Its versions omit some clonotypes, under half of them owing to an unresolved V gene in the studies checked, with the rest unexplained. The V and J calls and the clone size are those of that table, but D and trimming were determined from the DNA. The sample table lists about 650,000 clones, around 11% of them with a count of one. The ten top clones hold more than 0.1% of the sample.

Comments on this clone: Its cognate antigen has yet to be identified. No much larger clonotype is one base removed from it; base qualities were not supplied.

Each donor gave one peripheral blood draw, averaging roughly 0.11 L, which was collected into heparinised tubes. A BD FACSAria II was used to sort naive, central memory, regulatory and stem cell-like memory CD4+ T cells with a panel that included CD45RO, CCR7, CD25, CD127, CD95 and CD27. All sorted populations exceeded 95% purity. PBMCs were isolated right away by Lymphoprep density gradient centrifugation and were stained directly, without culture. So that batch effects would be minimized, each experiment stained and sorted samples in pairs, pairing one healthy donor with one patient. The receptor was derived from a man aged 25 to 40 with type 1 diabetes. The sample taken for sequencing was naive CD4+ T cells from blood. Sample cell subset or site, as interpreted from the label and publication: true naive CD4+ T cells.

Here is the DNA: TGTGCCAGCAGTGGGGGCACTAGCTGGAGCTCCTACAATGAGCAGTTCTTC. Translation gives CASSGGTSWSSYNEQFF. The receptor chain draws on TRBV6-1 and TRBJ2-1, with TRBD2 tentatively as D gene (6 bases match). The germline V gene yields MNHNS for CDR1 and SASEGT for CDR2. V is shortened by 4 bases, J by 0 bases, and the region joining them spans 16 bases. Including cysteine and phenylalanine, the CDR3 has 17 amino acids. The retained sequence is limited to the CDR3, 51 bases, with the frame set at the first base.